Each of the 24 T cell receptor beta chains below was sequenced from the same sample in a study of T-cell reconstitution after alpha-beta-depleted transplantation in children. Unique molecular identifiers were used to barcode this TCRbeta library. MiXCR, run by TCRdb on the PCR reads, gives a single entry per CDR3 protein. The sample lists 450,000 to 600,000 distinct CDR3 sequences; about 17% were seen once. Sequenced here: PBMCs from the stem cell graft donor, sampled from the stem cell graft. These receptors were taken from a human donor who donated a stem cell graft to a child with acute lymphoblastic leukemia.

This clonotype has just a few counts. The V and J genes are TRBV27 and TRBJ1-2, with D possibly matching TRBD1 (5 bases). Germline assignment: CDR1 MNHEY and CDR2 SMNVEV (reference sequence). The CDR3 has 12 amino acids. Deletions cut 10 bases from V and 6 bases from J, with 15 bases between. The CDR3 DNA reads TGTGCCATTCAGGGCGAGAGCGATGGCTACACCTTC. This gives the protein CAIQGESDGYTF.

In its sample, this clonotype was seen a few times. The rearrangement links TRBV5-1 to TRBJ2-3; D remains ambiguous. Germline V gives CDR1 SGHRS, CDR2 YFSETQ. The CDR3 covers 14 residues. V dropped 2 bases and J dropped 2 bases, with 9 bases sitting between them. The CDR3 coding sequence is TGCGCCAGCAGCTTTTCCAGGATCACAGATACGCAGTATTTT. Translated, it gives CASSFSRITDTQYF.

This clonotype was observed a handful of times. The V call is TRBV5-6, the J call TRBJ2-7; 12 positions agree with TRBD2. The length of the CDR3 is 18 residues. Looked up from germline, CDR1 is SGHDT and CDR2 is YYEEEE. V was pared by 1 base and J by 2 bases, with 10 bases of the junction left unmatched. CDR3 residues: CASSLYPTSGSLTYEQYF. In DNA, the CDR3 is TGTGCCAGCAGCTTGTATCCGACTAGCGGGAGTCTTACCTACGAGCAGTACTTC.

This chain connects TRBV19 to TRBJ2-4, with D perhaps TRBD2 (5 bases). The CDR3 consists of 13 residues. The germline gives CDR1 LNHDA, CDR2 SQIVND (reference sequence). V was pared by 6 bases and J by 12 bases, with 18 bases between. The CDR3 spells CASSLGWASYQYF. CDR3 DNA: TGTGCCAGTAGCCTTGGCTGGGCTAGCTATCAGTACTTC.

The rearrangement uses TRBV5-4 and TRBJ1-3; 7 bases map to TRBD1. CDR3 length: 16 amino acids. The germline V gene has CDR1 SGHNT and CDR2 YYREEE (reference sequence). V lost 0 bases to trimming and J lost 4 bases; unmatched junction nucleotides: 7. This CDR3 is CASSLGTGWAGNTIYF. The CDR3 nucleotides are TGTGCCAGCAGCTTGGGGACAGGATGGGCCGGAAACACCATATATTTT.

This sequence joins TRBV27 and TRBJ2-5, with unresolved D. The germline V and J ends were trimmed by 3 bases and 4 bases, with 12 bases remaining between them. CDR1 and CDR2 (germline): MNHEY, SMNVEV (reference sequence). The CDR3 is 14 residues long. The CDR3 nucleotides read TGTGCCAGCAGTTTCGGTATTATTGGAGAGACCCAGTACTTC. Amino acids: CASSFGIIGETQYF.

The table lists this clonotype with a few counts. The V gene is TRBV4-1, the J gene TRBJ2-3, with 10 bases identical to TRBD2. Germline values: CDR1 MGHRA, CDR2 YSYEKL. V gave up 1 base and J gave up 4 bases; unmatched junction bases: 8. This CDR3 region has 17 residues. CDR3 residues: CASSQVSAGGPADTQYF. As DNA, the CDR3 is TGCGCCAGCAGCCAAGTTTCAGCGGGAGGGCCCGCAGATACGCAGTATTTT.

The gene calls are TRBV20-1 and TRBJ1-2; D not certain. This CDR3 has 12 amino acids. Between the trimmed V and J ends, which lost 0 bases and 4 bases, there was a span of 6 bases. Germline V gene lookup returns CDR1 DFQATT and CDR2 SNEGSKA (reference sequence). CDR3 amino acids: CSAREQTYGYTF. CDR3 DNA sequence: TGCAGTGCTAGAGAACAAACCTATGGCTACACCTTC.

A few counts support this clonotype. The chain employs TRBV5-1 and TRBJ2-3; D tentatively fits TRBD1 or TRBD2 (5 bases each). Germline V gene sequence: CDR1 SGHRS, CDR2 YFSETQ. The CDR3 runs to 14 residues. V lost 4 bases and J lost 5, with 14 bases in between. CDR3 sequence (DNA): TGCGCCAGCAGCCGCTGGGGGACCGGAGATACGCAGTATTTT. This sequence encodes CASSRWGTGDTQYF.

The V and J genes are TRBV6-1 and TRBJ1-1, with 8 bases that match TRBD1. V gave up 6 bases and J gave up 3 bases; unmatched junction bases: 6. The CDR3 is 14 amino acids. In germline, CDR1 is MNHNS, CDR2 SASEGT. CDR3 sequence (DNA): TGTGCCAGCAGCCCTCCGGGACAGGACACTGAAGCTTTCTTT. Translated: CASSPPGQDTEAFF.

J is TRBJ2-1 and V is TRBV5-1; the D gene is possibly TRBD1 (6 bases). Trimming shortened V by 4 bases and J by 9 bases, and 20 bases separated the two germline ends. CDR3 length: 15 residues. Germline V lookup: CDR1 SGHRS, CDR2 YFSETQ. CDR3 DNA sequence: TGCGCCAGCAGCCCACCGGGACAAGCCTCGAGTGAGCAGTTCTTC. Translated, it gives CASSPPGQASSEQFF.

This chain connects TRBV7-9 to TRBJ2-3; 8 bases agree with TRBD2. The CDR3 spans 15 residues. Germline V lookup: CDR1 SEHNR, CDR2 FQNEAQ (reference sequence). J was trimmed by 1 base and V by 5 bases; bases with no gene match: 5. The CDR3 sequence is CASSPPTSGTDTQYF. CDR3 nucleotide sequence: TGTGCCAGCAGCCCCCCGACTAGCGGCACAGATACGCAGTATTTT.

This clonotype was counted only a few times. J is TRBJ2-4 and V is TRBV2; 11 bases are shared with TRBD1. Per the germline V gene, CDR1 is SNHLY and CDR2 is FYNNEI. This CDR3 region has 16 residues. V lost 8 bases and J lost 2; bases outside the gene matches: 8. The CDR3 DNA sequence: TGTGCCAGCGCCGCGGGGGACAGGGGGACCAAAAACATTCAGTACTTC. It translates to CASAAGDRGTKNIQYF.

This clonotype was counted only a few times. The chain uses TRBV5-1 and TRBJ2-3, with a weak D call TRBD2 (5 bases). Deletions cut 4 bases from V and 3 bases from J, with 15 bases between. CDR1 is SGHRS and CDR2 is YFSETQ in the germline V gene. This CDR3 is built from 15 residues. The CDR3 spells CASSPSWEKTDTQYF. CDR3 bases: TGCGCCAGCAGCCCATCCTGGGAGAAGACAGATACGCAGTATTTT.

This clonotype has only a few counts. V usage is TRBV2 and J usage is TRBJ1-5; D unclear. The V gene lost 8 bases and the J gene lost 0 bases, with 11 bases spanning the gap. This CDR3 is built from 14 residues. Germline CDR1 reads SNHLY; CDR2 reads FYNNEI. The CDR3 DNA sequence: TGTGCCAGCTCTGACGGCGATAGCAATCAGCCCCAGCATTTT. The encoded protein is CASSDGDSNQPQHF.

Only a few counts were recorded for this clonotype. The CDR3 reads CASSIISGRENIQYF. CDR3 bases: TGTGCCAGTAGTATAATCAGCGGGAGGGAAAACATTCAGTACTTC. This chain uses TRBV19 with TRBJ2-4, with TRBD2 matching 10 bases. The CDR3 loop spans 15 amino acids. The ends lost 2 bases at V and 5 bases at J; junction bases unmatched: 3. Germline CDR1 and CDR2: LNHDA and SQIVND (reference sequence).

This clonotype occurred a few times. The J gene is TRBJ2-3, the V gene TRBV6-6, with D possibly matching TRBD2 (5 bases). The CDR3 has 14 residues. In germline, CDR1 is MNHNY, CDR2 SVGAGI (reference sequence). V was clipped by 5 bases and J by 3 bases, with 12 bases between them. The CDR3 nucleotides read TGTGCCAGCAGTCCGGAGGTAAAAACAGATACGCAGTATTTT. It encodes CASSPEVKTDTQYF.

This clonotype was observed a handful of times. CDR3 coding DNA: TGTGCCAGCAAGACAGGGAGGGAGTACACTGAAGCTTTCTTT. Amino acid sequence: CASKTGREYTEAFF. The chain joins TRBV7-9 to TRBJ1-1, with 7 bases identical to TRBD1. The germline gives CDR1 SEHNR, CDR2 FQNEAQ (reference sequence). J gave up 3 bases and V 7 bases, and 8 bases lay outside the gene matches. This CDR3 region has 14 residues.

This clonotype occurred a few times. The chain employs TRBV20-1 and TRBJ1-5, with D perhaps matching TRBD1 (5 bases). The CDR3 loop spans 13 amino acids. Trimming cost V 5 bases and J 6 bases, with 14 bases left between them. Germline V gene lookup returns CDR1 DFQATT and CDR2 SNEGSKA (reference sequence). Written as DNA, the CDR3 is TGCAGTGCTCCCGGGACGGACCTTCAGCCCCAGCATTTT. Its translation: CSAPGTDLQPQHF.

This clonotype was found a few times. The junction departs from germline at one end; a sequencing error may be responsible. This chain links TRBV4-1 with TRBJ1-5; no reliable D call. Germline V gene data show CDR1 as MGHRA and CDR2 as YSYEKL. The CDR3 totals 13 residues. Here the CDR3 DNA reads TGCGCCAGCAGCCAAGATAGCGATCAGCCCCAGCATTTT. This translates into CASSQDSDQPQHF.

V and J are TRBV7-2 and TRBJ2-3; TRBD2 aligns across 10 bases. Germline CDR1 SGHTA, CDR2 FQGNSA. Trimming cost V 6 bases and J 6 bases; bases outside gene matches: 12. The CDR3 runs to 16 residues. The CDR3: CASSNPSGSVSDTQYF. The CDR3 DNA reads as TGTGCCAGCAGTAACCCTAGCGGGAGTGTTTCGGATACGCAGTATTTT.

The chain joins TRBV20-1 to TRBJ2-1, with 9 bases that match TRBD2. After removal of 0 bases from V and 8 bases from J, the junction contained 14 bases not matched to a gene. Germline-derived CDR1 and CDR2 are DFQATT and SNEGSKA (reference sequence). This CDR3 region has 17 residues. The CDR3 protein is CSARDIAGEAYGDEQFF. The CDR3 DNA follows: TGCAGTGCTAGAGATATAGCGGGAGAAGCTTACGGGGATGAGCAGTTCTTC.

In its sample, this clonotype was seen many times. J is TRBJ1-1 and V is TRBV5-1, with a weak D call TRBD1 (6 bases). V lost 1 base and J 4 bases, leaving 11 bases between the germline ends. This CDR3 is built from 14 residues. Germline V gene data show CDR1 as SGHRS and CDR2 as YFSETQ. The CDR3 DNA sequence: TGCGCCAGCAGCTTGACGGGGGCTGGCACTGAAGCTTTCTTT. Protein: CASSLTGAGTEAFF.

The CDR3: CASSSNRVSSLSDTQYF. The CDR3 coding sequence is TGTGCCAGCAGCTCCAACAGGGTATCATCGCTCTCAGATACGCAGTATTTT. This rearrangement joins TRBV5-6 to TRBJ2-3, with D perhaps TRBD1 (6 bases). Deletions cut 3 bases from V and 4 bases from J, with 21 bases between. Germline-derived CDR1 and CDR2 are SGHDT and YYEEEE. The CDR3 contains 17 residues.